The T cell receptor (beta chain) described here comes from a study of cytomegalovirus exposure and HLA in healthy donors (dated by TCRdb to the late 2010s). Looking at the study overall: According to an earlier analysis of around 600 of the donors, about 179 million T cells yielded some 120 million unique TCR beta sequences and about 300 Gb of sequence data. Around 320 gigabases of sequencing data and 70 million to 100 million unique TCR sequences were included in an early release covering about 600 HLA-typed donors. The genetic ancestry cluster associated with self-reported Caucasian donors included 81% of the roughly 400 genotyped donors. The study aimed to test whether cataloging public T cell receptors could reveal signatures of past pathogen exposure. The study used immunosequencing to profile the T cell repertoires of several hundred subjects and linked those repertoires to cytomegalovirus serostatus. Along with the roughly 700-subject first cohort, a separate validation cohort of over a hundred different subjects was used. High-throughput TCR immunosequencing, statistical association of individual TCRs with disease status, and machine learning were combined to predict cytomegalovirus infection status. A later analysis re-examined previously published TCR beta repertoires from several hundred donors and added high-resolution HLA genotyping to investigate patterns of TCR occurrence. The later analysis used no new phenotypic data to find candidate immune exposures, relying instead on TCR beta sequences and their occurrence across donors. An earlier analysis of around 580 of the donors used high-throughput TCR beta sequencing to judge whether each TCR beta V gene segment behaved as functional or pseudogenic. Donor age, sex, ethnicity and CMV serostatus were compiled together with the repertoire data. A later genetic analysis used genome-wide SNP genotypes for about 65% of the 666 donors, treating that subset as a discovery cohort. Every discovery cohort repertoire had been produced on one sequencing platform. Class I and class II HLA loci were covered by the typing at four-digit resolution. The number of donors typed differed by locus, with 629-630 for A, B, C, DRB1 and DQB1, roughly 520 for DQA1, 600 to 610 for DPA1, and around 430 for DPB1. Roughly five DR-DQ haplotypes were handled as single units for association and clustering because linkage in the cohort was strong. Among about 370 genotyped donors of the cohort, an average of approximately 220,000 unique TCR beta nucleotide sequences was sequenced per donor, of which 15% to 20% were non-productive. Paper-wide results and their limitations: The presence/absence analyses assumed that sequencing depth was roughly uniform across donors, and that assumption may not be true. In a later analysis, around 17,000 TCR beta sequences were associated with specific HLA alleles at a false discovery rate of 0.05. Because HLA typing was missing for some donors at each locus, association tests included only the typed subset. In a later analysis, TCR association rates were found to vary across HLA loci, with the most associated TCRs seen for DRB1 alleles and the fewest for HLA-C alleles. Some IMGT-functional V segments, including TRBV6-2 and TRBV6-3, could not be distinguished by the 87-base-pair reads and were therefore excluded. In a later genetic analysis, fewer N-insertions in productive TCRs were reported among donors in an Asian-associated ancestry cluster than the roughly 700-donor mean. The classifier was reported to diagnose cytomegalovirus status with high specificity and sensitivity in both the original cohort and the validation cohort. A cluster of highly shared sequence variants was judged likely to be a technical artifact of the sequencing pipeline. A later analysis found that most CMV-associated TCR beta chains appeared HLA-restricted, with HLA associations seemingly driven largely by CMV exposure. The only immune exposure information available for the cohort was CMV serostatus. Correlated functional status among segregating V segments might be attributable to linkage disequilibrium, but an unknown experimental factor could not be ruled out. The authors suggested that the approach could potentially be extended to other disease states and immunological phenotypes. When HLA alleles, especially DR and DQ, strongly co-occurred, TCR associations were difficult to assign to individual alleles. In vitro tests confirmed that a few of the cytomegalovirus-associated TCR beta chains recognize cytomegalovirus antigens. In a later analysis, HLA-associated TCR beta chains showed more clonal expansion and lower generation probabilities than non-associated chains that were equally common. An association between a missense DCLRE1C variant and V-gene and J-gene trimming of TCR beta chains was found in a later genetic analysis and replicated in an independent cohort. Over 15 rarely observed V segments, including chromosome 9 orphons, were excluded from the earlier analysis of approximately 600 of the donors because counts were too low. A later analysis reported that several top co-occurrence clusters appeared linked to parvovirus B19, influenza, CMV and Epstein-Barr virus. A further reported finding was that TCR beta sequences accurately predicted the HLA-A and HLA-B alleles for most subjects in the first cohort. Across donors, most TCR sequences were observed very rarely, whereas some public TCRs were present in many individuals. An earlier analysis of several hundred of the donors showed that most TCR beta V segments appeared in productive rearrangements either about 87% or about 30% of the time, which broadly matched IMGT annotations. The cohort was sequenced for TCR beta chains only, and without alpha or paired-chain data the features that could be detected were limited. A total of roughly 160 TCR beta chains were listed by the study as associated with cytomegalovirus.

The protocol used for the library was the immunoSEQ multiplex PCR assay. For the multiplex PCR, a mixture combining 60 forward primers for TCR Vbeta segments and 13 reverse primers for TCR Jbeta segments was used. The CDR3 region of rearranged TCR beta genes was amplified from genomic DNA by a multiplex PCR assay. Amplified TCR beta libraries were sequenced as 87-base-pair reads on the Illumina HiSeq System. As for the original processing: In a later analysis, roughly 80 million unique TCR beta chains were counted across the 690 or so repertoires, and roughly 10 million of these chains were shared by at least two donors. A nearest-neighbor algorithm error-corrected the raw reads and collapsed the reads into unique sequences, merging closely related sequences to remove PCR and sequencing errors. CDR3 sequences were aligned to IMGT reference sequences to assign V, D and J gene segments. For a sequence to be retained, at least a six-nucleotide match to both a V gene segment and a J gene segment was required. Rearrangements were called productive when the CDR3 lacked stop codons and stayed in frame with V and J; all others were non-productive. Following IMGT convention, CDR3 was defined as the stretch from the second conserved V-encoded cysteine to the conserved J-encoded phenylalanine. In an earlier analysis of more than 550 of the donors, sequences lacking an unambiguous match to a single V gene segment were excluded. An earlier analysis of a few hundred of the donors called V segments functional above 56.7% productive rearrangements and segregating when the between-donor standard deviation exceeded 5%. A statistical classification framework was built to diagnose cytomegalovirus status from the catalog of TCR beta chain sequences. V and J gene assignment, in a later analysis, came from comparing TCR nucleotide sequences with IMGT/GENE-DB human TR gene sequences. Using the TCRdist pipeline, a later analysis assigned CDR3 sequences along with most-parsimonious VDJ recombination scenarios. In a later analysis, each TCR beta chain was defined by its CDR3 amino acid sequence together with its V-gene family, and reads without a unique V-gene family were excluded. A later analysis removed roughly 590 highly shared, low-generation-probability nucleotide sequences to deal with suspected cross-contamination and a sequencing artifact. In a later analysis, a clonal expansion index for each public chain was calculated from normalized within-repertoire ranks of inferred template counts. In a later analysis, generation probabilities were computed with a VDJ recombination model fitted to out-of-frame rearrangements, and the resulting probabilities were checked against IGoR. Hypergeometric tests were used in a later analysis to score TCR-TCR, TCR-HLA and TCR-CMV co-occurrence, with a repertoire-size bias correction applied to the TCR pairs. To estimate false discovery rates, a later analysis permuted the HLA or CMV assignments 20 times. In a later analysis, co-occurring TCRs were grouped using DBSCAN, with TCRdist sequence similarity added in when clustering inside HLA-allele-positive subsets. Co-occurrence clustering excluded repertoires with fewer than 30,000 or more than 120,000 public chains, plus five with anomalous nucleotide sharing. This is the immuneACCESS table as TCRdb keeps it, with only in-frame sequences that have V and J called. A part of the clones is gone; compared with another copy, unresolved V genes explain less than half, and the rest is unexplained. The DNA gave D and trimming, while V, J and clone size come from that table. The table for this sample lists about 150,000 clones; 70% to 85% of them were counted only once. The ten biggest clones cover nearly 6.5% of the sample.

The cohort comprised approximately 700 healthy bone marrow donors. At the time of sampling, all cohort members were nominally healthy, though unrecorded immune exposures were likely present. The donor was CMV seropositive and belonged to the group of over 250 seropositive cohort members. Each donor provided a peripheral blood sample, and peripheral blood mononuclear cells were used for TCR beta sequencing. The Qiagen DNeasy Blood Extraction Kit was used to extract genomic DNA from the blood cell samples. The germline V gene supplies CDR1 MNHNS and CDR2 SASEGT. Trimming removed 5 bases from V and 0 bases from J, leaving 8 bases between the germline ends. Taken from cysteine to phenylalanine, the CDR3 has 14 residues. The read is trimmed to its CDR3 DNA, 42 bases read in frame from base 1. To note about this clone: Its cognate antigen has yet to be identified. Base qualities are missing; no much larger clone stands one base away.

The chain joins TRBV6-1 to TRBJ1-5; matching of 6 bases hints at TRBD1 as the D gene. The receptor's source is a man in his fifties in good health and CMV-seropositive. Sequencing was done on a sample of PBMCs. The bases read TGTGCCAGCAGTAGACAGGCTAGCAATCAGCCCCAGCATTTT. This encodes CASSRQASNQPQHF.